The 27 T cell receptor beta chains given below trace back to one sample, sequenced in a study of T cells in Graves' hyperthyroidism and ophthalmopathy. Amplification yielded TCR beta CDR3 regions, with RNA transcripts as the source. TCR CDR3 regions were first amplified by RT-PCR with HTBI primers. TCRdb called the multiplex PCR reads again in MiXCR, with one record for every CDR3 protein. The profile covers 480,000 or so distinct CDR3 sequences, with 35% to 50% appearing a single time and around 47% taken by the ten largest. The sequencing input was peripheral blood or thyroid tissue (not recorded which). Receptors originate from an adult woman with Graves' disease, either hyperthyroidism or ophthalmopathy (not recorded which).

This clonotype has at least ten counts. The chain carries TRBV15 and TRBJ1-4; 12 nucleotides align to TRBD1. CDR1 is LNHNV and CDR2 is YYDKDF in the germline V gene (reference sequence). The V segment lost 4 bases and the J segment 3 bases; nucleotides outside the gene matches: 6. This CDR3 is built from 17 residues. The CDR3 DNA sequence: TGTGCCACCAGCACACCGGGACAGGGGGCCCCTAATGAAAAACTGTTTTTT. As protein: CATSTPGQGAPNEKLFF.

The chain joins TRBV15 to TRBJ2-7; 13 nucleotides line up with TRBD2. This CDR3 comprises 16 residues. The V gene's germline CDR1 is LNHNV and CDR2 YYDKDF (reference sequence). Trimming at V came to 5 bases and at J to 3 bases, leaving 7 bases not matched to a gene. In DNA form, the CDR3 reads TGTGCCACCAGCCCACGGACTAGCGGGAGTTTCTACGAGCAGTACTTC. The encoded protein is CATSPRTSGSFYEQYF.

This clonotype appeared many times. The CDR3 DNA sequence: TGCAGCGTCCGGGACAGGGGGCATTGGGAGACCCAGTACTTC. Protein: CSVRDRGHWETQYF. The chain employs TRBV29-1 and TRBJ2-5, with 12 bases that match TRBD1. The trim removed 6 bases at V and 5 bases at J, leaving 7 bases unmatched. The germline V gene has CDR1 SQVTM and CDR2 ANQGSEA. The CDR3 extends over 14 amino acids.

In DNA, the CDR3 is TGTGCCAGCAGTTTAGCCACTGGAACAGACTACGAGCAGTACTTC. Encoded protein: CASSLATGTDYEQYF. The chain combines TRBV12-3 or TRBV12-4 with TRBJ2-7; D not resolved. The CDR3 runs 15 residues. V shed 0 bases and J shed 3 bases, with 12 bases lying between them.

In regard to this clonotype: One end of the junction is discordant with germline, which a read error may explain. The chain couples TRBV7-9 to TRBJ1-3; D gene uncertain. Germline loops: CDR1 SEHNR, CDR2 FQNEAQ (reference sequence). The CDR3 runs 12 residues. This chain's CDR3 is CANSSTGNTIYF. The CDR3 DNA reads TGTGCCAACAGCTCGACTGGAAACACCATATATTTT.

This chain joins TRBV10-1 and TRBJ2-7; tentatively, D is TRBD2 (5 bases). From germline, CDR1 is WNHNN and CDR2 SYGVQD (reference sequence). The V gene lost 3 bases and the J gene lost 7 bases, with 13 bases spanning the gap. The CDR3 loop spans 13 amino acids. Here the CDR3 reads CASSDGPSGEQYF. CDR3 in DNA: TGCGCCAGCAGTGATGGGCCGAGCGGAGAGCAGTACTTC.

This chain uses TRBV15 with TRBJ1-2; a possible D gene is TRBD1 (6 bases). Deletions cut 0 bases from V and 13 bases from J, with 15 bases between. The V gene's germline CDR1 is LNHNV and CDR2 YYDKDF (reference sequence). CDR3 length: 13 amino acids. The CDR3 sequence: CATSRDLQGLVTF. In DNA form, the CDR3 reads TGTGCCACCAGCAGAGATCTGCAGGGGTTAGTCACCTTC.

This clonotype appeared many times. This sequence joins TRBV2 and TRBJ2-7; D possibly corresponds to TRBD2 (6 bases). Germline-derived CDR1 and CDR2 are SNHLY and FYNNEI. The CDR3 loop spans 13 amino acids. Between the trimmed V and J ends, which lost 1 base and 5 bases, there was a span of 9 bases. Written as DNA, the CDR3 is TGTGCCAGCAGTGAAGGGGGGGAAAACGAGCAGTACTTC. It specifies CASSEGGENEQYF.

Ten or more counts support this clonotype. The V gene is TRBV12-5, the J gene TRBJ1-5; no definite D call. V was clipped by 3 bases and J by 2 bases, with 5 bases between them. Germline V gives CDR1 LGHNT, CDR2 FRNRAP. The CDR3 has 13 amino acids. CDR3 sequence reads: CASGLSGNQPQHF. In DNA, the CDR3 is TGTGCTAGTGGTTTAAGCGGCAATCAGCCCCAGCATTTT.

This chain links TRBV5-1 with TRBJ2-2, with a possible D match to TRBD2 (6 bases). CDR1 is SGHRS, CDR2 YFSETQ, per germline. Trimming took off 4 bases at V and 3 bases at J, with 13 bases between the two ends. This CDR3 spans 15 amino acids. CDR3 in amino acids: CASSRWDSYTGELFF. As DNA, the CDR3 is TGCGCCAGCAGCCGATGGGACTCCTACACCGGGGAGCTGTTTTTT.

The chain carries TRBV13 and TRBJ1-4; TRBD1 matches 10 bases. The CDR3 runs 18 residues. In germline, CDR1 is PRHDT, CDR2 FYEKMQ (reference sequence). With 3 bases clipped from V and 6 bases from J, the junction kept 13 bases outside the gene matches. In DNA, the CDR3 is TGTGCCAGCAGCTTCTCGACAGGGGGCGAGTTCTATGATGAAAAACTGTTTTTT. Translated, it gives CASSFSTGGEFYDEKLFF.

The rearrangement uses TRBV5-1 and TRBJ1-2; 10 bases match TRBD1. This CDR3 region has 16 residues. After removal of 2 bases from V and 7 bases from J, the junction contained 11 bases not matched to a gene. Germline assignment: CDR1 SGHRS and CDR2 YFSETQ. CDR3 residues: CASSFGTGANGGGYTF. CDR3 bases: TGCGCCAGCAGCTTTGGGACAGGGGCAAACGGTGGTGGCTACACCTTC.

As to this clonotype: The junction does not match germline at one end; this may be a read error. The V and J genes are TRBV7-7 and TRBJ2-5, with 7 bases fitting TRBD1. Germline V gene data show CDR1 as SSHAT and CDR2 as FNYEAQ (reference sequence). The CDR3 has 15 residues. CDR3 loop: CASSSDRASSETQYF. The CDR3 nucleotides read TGTGCTAGCAGCTCCGACAGGGCAAGTTCGGAGACCCAGTACTTC.

In nucleotides, the CDR3 is TGTGCCATCAGCCTTAGGGTTAGGGAGGAAGCTTTCTTT. Encoded protein: CAISLRVREEAFF. The V call is TRBV10-3, the J call TRBJ1-1; D unclear. Trimming took off 6 bases at V and 8 bases at J, with 16 bases between the two ends. The CDR3 has 13 residues. Per the germline V gene, CDR1 is ENHRY and CDR2 is SYGVKD.

This chain uses TRBV5-1 with TRBJ1-2, with 8 bases aligning to TRBD1. Germline assignment: CDR1 SGHRS and CDR2 YFSETQ. CDR3 length: 13 amino acids. V trimming: 4 bases; J trimming: 5 bases; junction bases outside the gene matches: 4. The CDR3 DNA sequence: TGCGCCAGCAGCATCGGACAGGGTTATGGCTACACCTTC. Translating it yields CASSIGQGYGYTF.

This clonotype occurred many times. This chain uses TRBV29-1 with TRBJ2-7; D is uncertain. Trimming stripped 6 bases from V and 2 bases from J, with 11 bases between. Per the germline V gene, CDR1 is SQVTM and CDR2 is ANQGSEA. This CDR3 is 12 amino acids long. The CDR3 spells CSVGRFAYEQYF. Written as DNA, the CDR3 is TGCAGCGTGGGCCGTTTTGCCTACGAGCAGTACTTC.

This clonotype has at least ten counts. The chain joins TRBV7-9 to TRBJ1-1, with D unclear. Germline V gene lookup returns CDR1 SEHNR and CDR2 FQNEAQ (reference sequence). The CDR3 length is 10 residues. V was shortened by 5 bases and J by 7 bases, with 5 bases between the two germline ends. The CDR3 here is CASSQIEAFF. The CDR3 nucleotides are TGTGCCAGCAGCCAGATTGAAGCTTTCTTT.

The V call is TRBV29-1, the J call TRBJ1-2; no clear D gene. Germline CDR1 is SQVTM and CDR2 is ANQGSEA. The CDR3 has 12 amino acids. Trimming took 3 bases from V and 2 from J, leaving 7 bases between them. CDR3 residues: CSVDSQNYGYTF. CDR3 nucleotides: TGCAGCGTTGATTCACAGAACTATGGCTACACCTTC.

The chain couples TRBV20-1 to TRBJ2-5, with 8 bases identical to TRBD2. V shed 5 bases, J shed 2 bases, and the junction held 4 bases outside the gene matches. CDR3 length equals 13 residues. Germline V gene data show CDR1 as DFQATT and CDR2 as SNEGSKA (reference sequence). CDR3 region: CSAGKRGQETQYF. For the CDR3, the DNA is TGCAGTGCTGGGAAGCGGGGGCAAGAGACCCAGTACTTC.

In its sample, this clonotype was seen many times. J is TRBJ2-2 and V is TRBV11-2; unclear D gene. This CDR3 comprises 16 residues. From germline, CDR1 is SGHAT and CDR2 FQNNGV. The ends were cut back, 2 bases at V and 0 bases at J, with 10 bases in the middle. CDR3 protein: CASSLLLGSNTGELFF. The CDR3 DNA reads as TGTGCCAGCAGCTTACTTTTGGGCTCGAACACCGGGGAGCTGTTTTTT.

J is TRBJ2-5 and V is TRBV7-9; D uncertain. The CDR3 length is 14 residues. Germline lookup yields CDR1 SEHNR and CDR2 FQNEAQ (reference sequence). V lost 3 bases and J lost 3, with 11 bases in between. CDR3 DNA sequence: TGTGCCAGCAGCTTCGATAGTCCCGAAGAGACCCAGTACTTC. Its translation: CASSFDSPEETQYF.

This clonotype was seen a few times. This rearrangement joins TRBV7-2 to TRBJ2-7, with D unclear. The CDR3 totals 14 residues. V gave up 4 bases and J gave up 6 bases, with 16 bases separating them. Germline CDR1 reads SGHTA; CDR2 reads FQGNSA. CDR3 DNA sequence: TGTGCCAGCAGCTCGAGTTCATCCAGGTCCGAGCAGTACTTC. Translating gives CASSSSSSRSEQYF. Full variable domain (missing parts from reference TRBV7-2 and TRBJ2-7): GAGVSQSPSNKVTEKGKDVELRCDPISGHTALYWYRQSLGQGLEFLIYFQGNSAPDKSGLPSDRFSAERTGGSVSTLTIQRTQQEDSAVYLCASSSSSSRSEQYFGPGTRLTVT.

This clonotype has a single count. This chain's CDR3 is CSATGAGTQAQYF. CDR3 coding DNA: TGCAGCGCGACAGGGGCCGGGACTCAGGCCCAGTACTTC. The J gene is TRBJ2-5, the V gene TRBV29-1, with 8 bases lining up with TRBD1. The CDR3 sequence is 13 residues long. V lost 7 bases and J lost 9; bases outside the gene matches: 13. Germline V CDR1 and CDR2: SQVTM, ANQGSEA.

This clonotype came up a few times. This rearrangement joins TRBV25-1 to TRBJ2-5; TRBD1 agrees at 10 bases. V lost 3 bases and J lost 5; bases outside the gene matches: 9. The CDR3 has 16 residues. Germline V gene sequence: CDR1 MGHDK, CDR2 SYGVNS. CDR3 sequence reads: CASSDPGQGIGETQYF. CDR3 in DNA: TGTGCCAGCAGTGATCCGGGACAGGGGATTGGGGAGACCCAGTACTTC.

This chain joins TRBV10-3 and TRBJ2-7; D call uncertain. Germline V gene sequence: CDR1 ENHRY, CDR2 SYGVKD. This CDR3 has 17 residues. V was shortened by 0 bases and J by 4 bases, with 19 bases between the two germline ends. The CDR3 region is CAISESTVSFSGYEQYF. As DNA, the CDR3 is TGTGCCATCAGTGAGTCGACGGTCTCCTTCTCCGGGTACGAGCAGTACTTC.

This clonotype was counted at least ten times. V gene TRBV7-2 combines with J gene TRBJ2-7; D is unresolved. Germline V CDR1 and CDR2: SGHTA, FQGNSA. This CDR3 spans 12 amino acids. V lost 5 bases to trimming and J lost 2 bases, with 7 bases between them. CDR3 DNA sequence: TGTGCCAGCAGCCCCCACACCTACGAGCAGTACTTC. Its protein is CASSPHTYEQYF.

On this clonotype: The conserved phenylalanine or tryptophan is not found at the CDR3 terminus, so this likely reflects a read error. Because the CDR3's place on the DNA is in doubt, the DNA is left out and the CDR3 is given as listed by TCRdb. The chain has TRBV10-1 and TRBJ1-3. The CDR3 is 10 residues long, counting both termini. In germline, CDR1 is WNHNN, CDR2 SYGVQD (reference sequence). CDR3 amino acids: CASGPSHTNT.